What follows describes a single T cell receptor beta chain. This table comes from immunoSEQ multiplex PCR, and its TCRdb copy is limited to in-frame clones, with some not included. This table holds over 80,000 clones, approximately 71% found once. V lost 3 bases and J lost 4, with 4 bases in between. This CDR3 has 12 residues. Germline CDR1 SGDLS, CDR2 YYNGEE. The data originate from a study of blood T cell repertoires in COVID-19. Overall study: PBMCs, B-cell-depleted T cells, or T cells were the source of the cDNA or gDNA that made up the material.

This rearrangement joins TRBV9 to TRBJ2-2, with D hard to call. This sequence was found in a woman aged 45 to 65 with acute or convalescent COVID-19. What was sequenced was peripheral blood. The CDR3 DNA sequence: TGTGCCAGCAGCGCTTTCACCGGGGAGCTGTTTTTT. Translated, it gives CASSAFTGELFF.